This passage covers 10 T cell receptor beta chains from one sample sequenced in a study of blood T cell repertoires in COVID-19. Sequencing used immunoSEQ multiplex PCR; TCRdb keeps in-frame clones, though not all of them. The table has about 40,000 clones, 86% seen once. The sequencing input was peripheral blood. These receptors originate from a man aged 45-65 years in a cohort sampled during active COVID-19.

The genes are TRBV18 and TRBJ1-1; 10 bases align to TRBD1. CDR1 is KGHSH and CDR2 is LQKENI in the germline V gene. This CDR3 contains 17 residues. After removal of 0 bases from V and 5 bases from J, the junction contained 9 bases not matched to a gene. CDR3 region: CASSPPVRTGGGTEAFF. The CDR3 DNA reads TGTGCCAGCTCACCACCGGTTAGGACAGGGGGGGGTACTGAAGCTTTCTTT.

CDR3 protein: CASSKEAEAFF. CDR3 nucleotide sequence: TGCGCCAGCTCCAAGGAGGCTGAAGCTTTCTTT. The chain has TRBV5-1 and TRBJ1-1, with no clear D. V shed 7 bases and J shed 6 bases, with 10 bases lying between them. The CDR3 totals 11 residues. CDR1 and CDR2 from the germline V gene are SGHRS and YFSETQ.

This clone was recorded only once. This chain connects TRBV6-6 to TRBJ1-5; no firm D call. The CDR3 totals 15 residues. In germline, CDR1 is MNHNY, CDR2 SVGAGI (reference sequence). The germline V and J ends were trimmed by 11 bases and 7 bases, with 24 bases remaining between them. The CDR3 region has the DNA TGTGCCTGCTGTTACTCCTTGTTTACGCGCCAGCCCCAGCATTTT. Its protein product is CACCYSLFTRQPQHF.

The rearrangement links TRBV19 to TRBJ1-2, with 7 bases identical to TRBD1. Looked up from germline, CDR1 is LNHDA and CDR2 is SQIVND (reference sequence). V lost 3 bases to trimming and J lost 5 bases; unmatched junction nucleotides: 12. The CDR3 loop spans 16 amino acids. The CDR3 nucleotides are TGTGCCAGTAGTATTGATTCTCCGACAGGGAGGTATGGCTACACCTTC. Translating gives CASSIDSPTGRYGYTF. Supplemented by reference TRBV19 and TRBJ1-2, the full variable domain reads DGGITQSPKYLFRKEGQNVTLSCEQNLNHDAMYWYRQDPGQGLRLIYYSQIVNDFQKGDIAEGYSVSREKKESFPLTVTSAQKNPTAFYLCASSIDSPTGRYGYTFGSGTRLTVV.

This CDR3 reads CASSLPRTGGIQETQYF. CDR3 DNA sequence: TGTGCCAGCAGTTTACCGAGGACAGGGGGGATACAAGAGACCCAGTACTTC. The chain employs TRBV28 and TRBJ2-5; TRBD1 matches at 10 bases. The length of the CDR3 is 17 residues. V shed 2 bases and J 2 bases; nucleotides not matched to a gene: 8. Germline V gives CDR1 MDHEN, CDR2 SYDVKM.

This clone was seen once. This chain uses TRBV5-6 with TRBJ1-1; tentative D call: TRBD1 (5 bases). Trimming pared 3 bases from V and 4 bases from J, leaving 10 bases between. CDR1 SGHDT and CDR2 YYEEEE come from the germline V gene. The CDR3 loop spans 13 amino acids. This CDR3 is CASSWGGGTEAFF. The CDR3 DNA reads TGTGCCAGCAGCTGGGGCGGGGGCACTGAAGCTTTCTTT.

The J gene is TRBJ1-3, the V gene TRBV10-3; D may be TRBD1 (6 bases). From germline, CDR1 is ENHRY and CDR2 SYGVKD. There are 15 residues in the CDR3. V was pared by 4 bases and J by 0 bases, with 10 bases between. In DNA form, the CDR3 reads TGTGCCATCAGTGGATACAGGGACTCTGGAAACACCATATATTTT. It encodes CAISGYRDSGNTIYF.

The chain has TRBV4-2 and TRBJ2-1; weak D call: TRBD2 (5 bases). V shed 4 bases and J shed 0 bases, with 7 bases lying between them. Germline-derived CDR1 and CDR2 are LGHNA and YNFKEQ. The CDR3 extends over 14 amino acids. Written as DNA, the CDR3 is TGTGCCAGCAGCCCGGAGGTCTCCTACAATGAGCAGTTCTTC. This sequence encodes CASSPEVSYNEQFF.

This clone is categorized as large. V is TRBV27 and J is TRBJ2-1, with TRBD1 matching 7 bases. Germline V gives CDR1 MNHEY, CDR2 SMNVEV (reference sequence). The length of the CDR3 is 14 residues. The V and J ends lost 6 bases and 6 bases, in that order; junction bases with no gene match: 8. CDR3 sequence (DNA): TGTGCCAGCAGCCCCGGGACAGCACTCAATGAGCAGTTCTTC. Translated, it gives CASSPGTALNEQFF.

This chain connects TRBV6-5 to TRBJ2-2, with 10 bases aligning to TRBD2. CDR1 and CDR2 from the germline V gene are MNHEY and SVGAGI. The CDR3 is 15 residues long. The J segment lost 4 bases and the V segment lost 5 bases, leaving 4 bases of the junction unmatched. The CDR3 DNA is TGTGCCAGCAGTCTAGCGGGAGTGGTCACCGGGGAGCTGTTTTTT. Amino acid sequence: CASSLAGVVTGELFF.